The entry that follows covers one T cell receptor beta chain sequence. What it binds is not known. The unexposed donors gave CD4+ T cells in 2011-2018, prior to COVID-19. Isolation of CD4+ T cells took place after about 9 days in culture. Cells permitting, SARS-CoV-2 S/N and four cold-coronavirus spikes were tested on unexposed-donor CD4+ T cells. These data originate in a study of CD4 T cells in relation to SARS-CoV-2 and coronaviruses. Study information: Controls used an HIV-1 Nef peptide pool or no peptide. The HLA restriction of the shared crossreactive spike epitopes was mapped.

This CDR3 comprises 11 residues. The ends were cut back, 5 bases at V and 8 bases at J, with 9 bases in the middle. CDR1 and CDR2 from the germline V gene are SNHLY and FYNNEI. Clones were read by immunoSEQ multiplex PCR, and TCRdb kept only the in-frame ones, dropping some. The table has 25,000 or so clones, approximately 73% seen once; the top ten hold 20% to 25%. Notes on the study in general: Compared with monoreactive clones, crossreactive clones showed significantly weaker SARS-CoV-2 expansion.

The chain joins TRBV2 to TRBJ1-2; D is unclear. Sequenced material: CD4+ T cells from PBMCs, cultured in vitro. This receptor was obtained from a human donor in good health. CDR3 bases: TGTGCCAGCAGTCCCGCCAGGGGCTACACCTTC. Its protein is CASSPARGYTF. The full variable domain, in which reference TRBV2 and TRBJ1-2 provide the parts outside the CDR3, is EPEVTQTPSHQVTQMGQEVILRCVPISNHLYFYWYRQILGQKVEFLVSFYNNEISEKSEIFDDQFSVERPDGSNFTLKIRSTKLEDSAMYFCASSPARGYTFGSGTRLTVV.